Shown below are 6 T cell receptor beta chains from a single sample sequenced in a study of cytomegalovirus exposure and HLA in healthy donors. PCR amplification relied on 60 Vbeta primers (plus 13 Jbeta primers). Only in-frame clones appear in the TCRdb table, and some are missing; sequencing was by immunoSEQ multiplex PCR. Altogether approximately 180,000 clones are present, under 80% being singletons, with the ten largest covering under 2.5%. Sequenced material: PBMCs. The receptors shown here come from a human donor in good health.

The rearrangement uses TRBV27 and TRBJ2-2; D perhaps matches TRBD1 (5 bases). The length of the CDR3 is 15 residues. The V gene's germline CDR1 is MNHEY and CDR2 SMNVEV (reference sequence). V shed 4 bases and J shed 5 bases, with 14 bases lying between them. CDR3 nucleotide sequence: TGTGCCAGCAGTTCCGGGCGGTCAGGGACCGGGGAGCTGTTTTTT. Translating it yields CASSSGRSGTGELFF.

This clone was observed a few times. This chain links TRBV27 with TRBJ1-1; weak D call: TRBD1 (6 bases). CDR1 and CDR2 (germline): MNHEY, SMNVEV (reference sequence). The CDR3 spans 14 residues. V lost 3 bases to trimming and J lost 4 bases, with 12 bases between them. The CDR3, as DNA: TGTGCCAGCAGTTTGGTGGGGGCCGGCACTGAAGCTTTCTTT. Translation: CASSLVGAGTEAFF.

This sequence joins TRBV7-2 and TRBJ2-7; D unclear. V lost 5 bases, J lost 3 bases, and 11 bases lay in between. CDR1 SGHTA and CDR2 FQGNSA come from the germline V gene. The CDR3 extends over 13 amino acids. The CDR3 bases are TGTGCCAGCAGCCTGGGCCAGCACTACGAGCAGTACTTC. This encodes CASSLGQHYEQYF.

As regards this clone: The junction shows a germline mismatch at one end, possibly a read error. The sample has other DNA sequences that encode this CDR3 too. This chain links TRBV14 with TRBJ1-2; 7 bases align to TRBD1. Germline-derived CDR1 and CDR2 are SGHDN and FVKESK. This CDR3 is 14 amino acids long. The chain's CDR3 is CASSPRQGYYGYTF. The CDR3 DNA reads TGTGCCAGCAGCCCGCGACAGGGATACTACGGCTACACCTTC.

This chain joins TRBV13 and TRBJ1-2; D not resolved. The CDR3 contains 16 residues. Trimming shortened V by 3 bases and J by 7 bases, and 21 bases separated the two germline ends. Germline CDR1 and CDR2: PRHDT and FYEKMQ (reference sequence). CDR3 coding DNA: TGTGCCAGCAGCTTGTCCCCCTTCGGAGCCGAGGGTGGCTACACCTTC. It encodes CASSLSPFGAEGGYTF.

The chain carries TRBV30 and TRBJ2-7; D is perhaps TRBD2 (6 bases). V lost 5 bases, J lost 7 bases, and 18 bases lay in between. Per germline, CDR1 GTSNPN and CDR2 SVGIG (reference sequence). The CDR3 has 13 residues. CDR3 sequence (DNA): TGTGCCTGGCGGGGGAGCCCCTACGAAGAGCAGTACTTC. It translates to CAWRGSPYEEQYF.